The clone carrying this T cell receptor beta chain was found a few times. Antigen unknown. The data originate from a study of cytomegalovirus exposure and HLA in healthy donors. Unmatched junction bases numbered 4, after V lost 4 bases and J lost 5 bases. Per the germline V gene, CDR1 is SQVTM and CDR2 is ANQGSEA. This CDR3 is 14 amino acids long. Study-level findings and limits: The Asian-associated ancestry cluster reportedly had fewer N-insertions than the roughly 670-donor mean in a later analysis.

Vbeta (60) and Jbeta (13) primers were used in the PCR. TCRdb's table, derived via immunoSEQ multiplex PCR, lists solely in-frame clones and lacks some. The table lists some 130,000 clones, more than 65% of them singletons, with 4.2% in the top ten. This chain connects TRBV29-1 to TRBJ2-1; 11 bases agree with TRBD2. This TCR came from a male donor in good health and CMV-seropositive. Sample: PBMCs. The CDR3 loop reads CSVAGLAVDNEQFF. CDR3 nucleotide sequence: TGCAGCGTTGCGGGACTAGCGGTCGACAATGAGCAGTTCTTC.